The next 11 T cell receptor beta chains were all read from a single sample in a study of shared clonotypes between healthy human individuals. The table came from immunoSEQ multiplex PCR; TCRdb's copy has only in-frame clones and leaves some out. The table includes about 2.4 million clones, over 85% detected once. The specimen was naive CD4+ T cells from PBMCs. Documented subset: CD45RA+ positively selected. All receptors come from a man younger than 35 in good health. Some clones in this sample may be carry-over from other donors' samples.

The genes are TRBV11-3 and TRBJ2-3, with D possibly matching TRBD2 (5 bases). The germline gives CDR1 SGHNT, CDR2 YENEEA. Between the trimmed V and J ends, which lost 3 bases and 10 bases, there was a span of 11 bases. This CDR3 is 12 amino acids long. In DNA form, the CDR3 reads TGTGCCAGCAGCTTGGGCGGGCGGTCGCAGTATTTT. Translating gives CASSLGGRSQYF.

The chain combines TRBV6-6 with TRBJ1-1; D possibly corresponds to TRBD1 (5 bases). Trimming left V 2 bases short and J 6 bases short, with 16 bases between. The CDR3 consists of 15 residues. CDR1 and CDR2 from the germline V gene are MNHNY and SVGAGI (reference sequence). In nucleotides, the CDR3 is TGTGCCAGCAGTTACGGGGGAGCCGGGCCCCCTGAAGCTTTCTTT. It translates to CASSYGGAGPPEAFF.

V and J are TRBV2 and TRBJ1-2; TRBD1 matches 7 bases. V was clipped by 8 bases and J by 1 base; unmatched bases: 7. Germline CDR1 SNHLY, CDR2 FYNNEI. CDR3 size: 14 residues. This CDR3 is CASGQGQLNYGYTF. For the CDR3, the DNA is TGTGCCAGCGGCCAGGGACAGCTTAACTATGGCTACACCTTC.

The chain combines TRBV11-2 with TRBJ2-7; D gene uncertain. The CDR3 sequence is 14 residues long. Germline V gene sequence: CDR1 SGHAT, CDR2 FQNNGV. Trimming removed 2 bases at V and 2 bases at J, with 10 bases between. CDR3 residues: CASSLLVGPYEQYF. DNA for the CDR3: TGTGCCAGCAGCTTATTGGTAGGGCCCTACGAGCAGTACTTC.

This clone was recorded only once. This rearrangement joins TRBV6-5 to TRBJ2-7; D perhaps matches TRBD1 (6 bases). V lost 2 bases and J lost 6, with 17 bases in between. Germline V gene sequence: CDR1 MNHEY, CDR2 SVGAGI. This CDR3 has 15 amino acids. The DNA for the CDR3 is TGTGCCAGCAGTTACGAGACTGGACAGTGGAGCGAGCAGTACTTC. Translation gives CASSYETGQWSEQYF.

The V and J genes are TRBV5-1 and TRBJ1-6; 10 bases align to TRBD1. Germline lookup yields CDR1 SGHRS and CDR2 YFSETQ. With 4 bases clipped from V and 7 bases from J, the junction kept 11 bases outside the gene matches. The CDR3 spans 17 residues. The CDR3 bases are TGCGCCAGCAGCCCCCTTCGGACAGGGGGAAGCAATTCACCCCTCCACTTT. As protein: CASSPLRTGGSNSPLHF.

The rearrangement links TRBV7-9 to TRBJ1-4, with D unresolved. The CDR3 has 15 amino acids. The ends were cut back, 2 bases at V and 7 bases at J, with 14 bases in the middle. In germline, CDR1 is SEHNR, CDR2 FQNEAQ (reference sequence). The CDR3 loop is CASSLTSGKGEKLFF. The CDR3 DNA follows: TGTGCCAGCAGCTTAACCAGCGGAAAGGGTGAAAAACTGTTTTTT.

Notes on this clone: Compared with germline, one end of the junction differs, possibly owing to a read error. The chain joins TRBV10-3 to TRBJ2-2; D possibly corresponds to TRBD2 (6 bases). Looked up from germline, CDR1 is ENHRY and CDR2 is SYGVKD. The CDR3 loop spans 16 amino acids. CDR3 residues: CAISESRMGGTGELFF. In nucleotides, the CDR3 is TGTGCCATCAGTGAGTCGCGGATGGGGGGTACCGGAGAGCTGTTTTTT.

This clone was seen once. The V call is TRBV2, the J call TRBJ1-5, with D uncertain. The CDR3 is made up of 13 amino acids. V lost 8 bases and J 0 bases, leaving 8 bases between the germline ends. Germline V gene sequence: CDR1 SNHLY, CDR2 FYNNEI. This CDR3 is CASHGDSNQPQHF. The CDR3 DNA reads TGTGCCAGCCACGGGGATAGCAATCAGCCCCAGCATTTT.

The chain joins TRBV11-3 to TRBJ2-2; D is uncertain. Trimming took off 2 bases at V and 4 bases at J, with 5 bases between the two ends. Germline values: CDR1 SGHNT, CDR2 YENEEA. The CDR3 sequence is 13 residues long. The CDR3 sequence: CASSLSVTGELFF. The CDR3 DNA is TGTGCCAGCAGCTTAAGTGTCACCGGGGAGCTGTTTTTT.

V usage is TRBV2 and J usage is TRBJ2-1; TRBD1 agrees at 7 bases. The V segment lost 8 bases and the J segment 5 bases; nucleotides outside the gene matches: 12. This CDR3 region has 15 residues. CDR1 and CDR2 from the germline V gene are SNHLY and FYNNEI. This CDR3 reads CASSRDGTANNEQFF. The CDR3 DNA reads as TGTGCCAGCTCTAGGGACGGGACAGCTAACAATGAGCAGTTCTTC. The whole variable domain, filled in from reference TRBV2 and TRBJ2-1, reads EPEVTQTPSHQVTQMGQEVILRCVPISNHLYFYWYRQILGQKVEFLVSFYNNEISEKSEIFDDQFSVERPDGSNFTLKIRSTKLEDSAMYFCASSRDGTANNEQFFGPGTRLTVL.